One and the same sample provided the 31 T cell receptor beta chains below, sequenced in a study of glioma-infiltrating T cells after dendritic cell vaccination. Documented time point: after dendritic cell vaccination, including at tumor progression/relapse. Sequencing used immunoSEQ multiplex PCR; TCRdb keeps in-frame clones, though not all of them. Among around 10,000 clones, 81% were seen once, and the ten largest hold 35% to 50%. Here the sequenced sample was blood, taken after dendritic cell vaccination. The receptor set was obtained from a human donor with glioblastoma.

This chain joins TRBV14 and TRBJ1-1; 8 bases agree with TRBD1. CDR1 and CDR2 from the germline V gene are SGHDN and FVKESK. CDR3 length: 15 residues. V shed 7 bases, J shed 7 bases, and the junction held 14 bases outside the gene matches. In DNA, the CDR3 is TGTGCCAGCAATTTAGGACAGGGACCGAAGAATGAAGCTTTCTTT. The encoded protein is CASNLGQGPKNEAFF.

The chain is built from TRBV7-9 and TRBJ2-5; 9 bases line up with TRBD1. The V segment lost 5 bases and the J segment 5 bases; nucleotides outside the gene matches: 12. This CDR3 is built from 16 residues. Germline assignment: CDR1 SEHNR and CDR2 FQNEAQ (reference sequence). This chain's CDR3 is CASSPRDRELGETQYF. CDR3 in DNA: TGTGCCAGCAGCCCCCGGGACAGGGAGCTAGGGGAGACCCAGTACTTC.

This clone was recorded a few times. The chain combines TRBV6-1 with TRBJ1-1, with TRBD1 matching over 9 bases. J lost 6 bases, V lost 6 bases, and 2 bases had no gene match. The germline V gene encodes CDR1 MNHNS and CDR2 SASEGT. This CDR3 spans 12 amino acids. This chain's CDR3 is CASRRTGAEAFF. The CDR3 DNA follows: TGTGCCAGCAGACGGACAGGGGCTGAAGCTTTCTTT.

The chain couples TRBV6-4 to TRBJ2-1; TRBD2 matches at 8 bases. Germline values: CDR1 MRHNA, CDR2 SNTAGT. The CDR3 has 15 residues. V lost 0 bases to trimming and J lost 5 bases; unmatched junction nucleotides: 3. The CDR3 sequence is CASSDSTSGHNEQFF. For the CDR3, the DNA is TGTGCCAGCAGTGACTCCACTAGCGGCCACAATGAGCAGTTCTTC.

The rearrangement joins TRBV23-1 to TRBJ2-3, with D possibly being TRBD2 (6 bases). TRBV23-1 is marked as an open reading frame, function uncertain. CDR3 length equals 16 residues. With 2 bases removed from V and 4 bases from J, the gap between germline ends came to 16 bases. The CDR3 sequence: CASSQKMFRESDTQYF. CDR3 nucleotides: TGCGCCAGCAGTCAAAAAATGTTCCGGGAGTCAGATACGCAGTATTTT.

This chain uses TRBV7-2 with TRBJ1-5; unclear D gene. Germline V gives CDR1 SGHTA, CDR2 FQGNSA. Trimming removed 5 bases from V and 2 bases from J, with 19 bases in between. The CDR3 is made up of 17 amino acids. CDR3 nucleotides: TGTGCCAGCAGCGAGAGGGTGGTAGGGAGCGGCAATCAGCCCCAGCATTTT. This encodes CASSERVVGSGNQPQHF.

The V call is TRBV6-5, the J call TRBJ2-2; D is unclear. Germline values: CDR1 MNHEY, CDR2 SVGAGI. The CDR3 covers 13 residues. Trimming shortened V by 4 bases and J by 5 bases, and 8 bases separated the two germline ends. The CDR3: CASSLTETGELFF. CDR3 bases: TGTGCCAGCAGTTTAACAGAGACCGGGGAGCTGTTTTTT.

J is TRBJ2-3 and V is TRBV10-3, with TRBD2 matching over 8 bases. Germline V gene sequence: CDR1 ENHRY, CDR2 SYGVKD. There are 15 residues in the CDR3. J was trimmed by 0 bases and V by 6 bases; bases with no gene match: 5. As DNA, the CDR3 is TGTGCCATCAGACTAGCGGTTGGAAGCACAGATACGCAGTATTTT. It encodes CAIRLAVGSTDTQYF.

A note on this clone: Germline is not matched at one junction end, which may reflect a read error. The CDR3 region is CANSCTRGVSYGYTF. The CDR3 DNA reads TGTGCCAACAGCTGCACCCGGGGGGTCTCCTATGGCTACACCTTC. The V and J genes are TRBV7-3 and TRBJ1-2; TRBD1 might be the D (5 bases). Germline lookup yields CDR1 SGHTA and CDR2 FQGTGA. This CDR3 is 15 amino acids long.

This clone appeared a few times. The chain carries TRBV11-2 and TRBJ2-1; 10 bases agree with TRBD2. Germline V gene data show CDR1 as SGHAT and CDR2 as FQNNGV. The CDR3 length is 16 residues. The V gene end was trimmed by 6 bases and the J gene end by 4 bases; junction bases not matched to a gene: 9. CDR3 region: CASRPPGTSVYNEQFF. CDR3 nucleotide sequence: TGTGCCAGCAGACCACCCGGGACTAGCGTTTACAATGAGCAGTTCTTC.

The genes are TRBV7-3 and TRBJ1-1; no clear D. The CDR3 is 14 residues long. The germline CDR1 and CDR2 sequences are SGHTA and FQGTGA. The V end lost 0 bases, the J end lost 0 bases, and 5 bases lay between the germline ends. CDR3 sequence: CASSLTRVNTEAFF. In nucleotides, the CDR3 is TGTGCCAGCAGCTTAACGCGCGTGAACACTGAAGCTTTCTTT.

J is TRBJ2-1 and V is TRBV5-1; 11 bases agree with TRBD1. The J segment lost 3 bases and the V segment lost 3 bases, leaving 2 bases of the junction unmatched. The CDR3 runs 15 residues. Germline CDR1 reads SGHRS; CDR2 reads YFSETQ. The chain's CDR3 is CASSWGQGDYNEQFF. Here the CDR3 DNA reads TGCGCCAGCAGCTGGGGACAGGGGGACTACAATGAGCAGTTCTTC.

Here the CDR3 reads CASSFRVNTEAFF. The CDR3 bases are TGTGCCAGCAGTTTTAGAGTTAACACTGAAGCTTTCTTT. This sequence joins TRBV6-1 and TRBJ1-1; no definite D call. The germline V gene encodes CDR1 MNHNS and CDR2 SASEGT. V was cut by 5 bases and J by 2 bases, with 9 bases left in between. CDR3 length: 13 amino acids.

The chain recombines TRBV10-2 with TRBJ2-7; 7 bases align to TRBD2. CDR3 size: 14 residues. CDR1 is WSHSY and CDR2 is SAAADI in the germline V gene. The V and J ends lost 11 bases and 2 bases, in that order; junction bases with no gene match: 12. CDR3 nucleotides: TGCGCCGGGGGGGTAGGGCTCATCCCCTACGAGCAGTACTTC. It codes for CAGGVGLIPYEQYF.

The chain combines TRBV5-1 with TRBJ2-5; a possible D gene is TRBD1 (5 bases). The germline CDR1 and CDR2 sequences are SGHRS and YFSETQ. The CDR3 sequence is 14 residues long. Trimming cost V 2 bases and J 5 bases, with 13 bases left between them. CDR3 sequence: CASSFGRVGETQYF. The CDR3 DNA reads as TGCGCCAGCAGCTTTGGCAGGGTGGGGGAGACCCAGTACTTC.

The chain links TRBV18 to TRBJ1-5, with D unclear. V was cut by 1 base and J by 0 bases, with 7 bases left in between. The CDR3 runs 15 residues. The germline V gene encodes CDR1 KGHSH and CDR2 LQKENI. This CDR3 is CASSPLAGSNQPQHF. The CDR3 DNA follows: TGTGCCAGCTCACCACTTGCGGGTAGCAATCAGCCCCAGCATTTT. Full variable domain (rest looked up from reference TRBV18 and TRBJ1-5): NAGVMQNPRHLVRRRGQEARLRCSPMKGHSHVYWYRQLPEEGLKFMVYLQKENIIDESGMPKERFSAEFPKEGPSILRIQQVVRGDSAAYFCASSPLAGSNQPQHFGDGTRLSIL.

Points on this clone: Other DNA sequences in this sample translate to the same CDR3. The V gene is TRBV7-2, the J gene TRBJ2-3, with 11 bases identical to TRBD2. V trimming: 1 base; J trimming: 4 bases; junction bases outside the gene matches: 10. CDR3 length equals 18 residues. Germline V CDR1 and CDR2: SGHTA, FQGNSA. CDR3 protein: CASSLGGSGRARSDTQYF. As DNA, the CDR3 is TGTGCCAGCAGCTTAGGGGGTAGCGGGAGGGCCCGCTCAGATACGCAGTATTTT. The full variable domain, completed using reference TRBV7-2 and TRBJ2-3, is GAGVSQSPSNKVTEKGKDVELRCDPISGHTALYWYRQSLGQGLEFLIYFQGNSAPDKSGLPSDRFSAERTGGSVSTLTIQRTQQEDSAVYLCASSLGGSGRARSDTQYFGPGTRLTVL.

This clone was picked up one time. This rearrangement joins TRBV21-1 to TRBJ2-3; the DNA was not used to check the table's D call, TRBD2. TRBV21-1 is noted as a pseudogene. CDR3 length equals 15 residues. The CDR3 nucleotides are TGTGCCAGCATCGGGCTAGCGGGATGCACAGATACGCAGTATTTT. It codes for CASIGLAGCTDTQYF.

CDR3 loop: CASSELRRFHGELFF. CDR3 DNA: TGTGCCAGCAGTGAGTTGCGCAGGTTCCACGGGGAGCTGTTTTTT. V gene TRBV2 combines with J gene TRBJ2-2; D gene uncertain. This CDR3 contains 15 residues. Between the trimmed V and J ends, which lost 3 bases and 7 bases, there was a span of 15 bases. Looked up from germline, CDR1 is SNHLY and CDR2 is FYNNEI.

The gene calls are TRBV4-3 and TRBJ2-7, with TRBD1 matching 8 bases. There are 13 residues in the CDR3. Germline CDR1 reads LGHNA; CDR2 reads YSLEER. The junction had 4 bases not matched to a gene; V was cut back by 4 bases and J by 5 bases. CDR3 in amino acids: CASSPDRADEQYF. CDR3 nucleotides: TGCGCCAGCAGCCCGGACAGGGCCGACGAGCAGTACTTC.

This chain joins TRBV19 and TRBJ2-7; TRBD1 matches at 8 bases. Unmatched junction bases numbered 12, after V lost 5 bases and J lost 6 bases. Per the germline V gene, CDR1 is LNHDA and CDR2 is SQIVND (reference sequence). The CDR3 is 15 residues long. The CDR3 DNA follows: TGTGCCAGTAGTGTGGACAGGGTATGGACCTCCGAGCAGTACTTC. This gives the protein CASSVDRVWTSEQYF. Full variable domain (outside the CDR3, taken from reference TRBV19 and TRBJ2-7): DGGITQSPKYLFRKEGQNVTLSCEQNLNHDAMYWYRQDPGQGLRLIYYSQIVNDFQKGDIAEGYSVSREKKESFPLTVTSAQKNPTAFYLCASSVDRVWTSEQYFGPGTRLTVT.

V and J are TRBV4-1 and TRBJ1-5, with D possibly being TRBD1 (5 bases). V was cut by 3 bases and J by 3 bases, with 15 bases left in between. Germline CDR1 and CDR2: MGHRA and YSYEKL. The length of the CDR3 is 16 residues. CDR3 region: CASSQALTGLNQPQHF. The DNA of the CDR3 is TGCGCCAGCAGCCAGGCACTAACGGGACTCAATCAGCCCCAGCATTTT.

The rearrangement links TRBV30 to TRBJ1-2, with 8 bases matching TRBD1. Germline V gene sequence: CDR1 GTSNPN, CDR2 SVGIG (reference sequence). V trimming: 8 bases; J trimming: 2 bases; junction bases outside the gene matches: 7. The CDR3 runs 13 residues. In DNA, the CDR3 is TGTGCCGGAAGGACAGGGAGCAACTATGGCTACACCTTC. Translated: CAGRTGSNYGYTF.

The V and J genes are TRBV6-1 and TRBJ2-5, with TRBD2 identical over 7 bases. V was pared by 2 bases and J by 5 bases, with 8 bases of the junction left unmatched. Germline loops: CDR1 MNHNS, CDR2 SASEGT. The CDR3 has 15 amino acids. The CDR3 reads CASSELAGDVETQYF. The CDR3 DNA follows: TGTGCCAGCAGTGAACTGGCGGGAGATGTGGAGACCCAGTACTTC.

The genes are TRBV30 and TRBJ2-7, with 7 nucleotides matching TRBD1. The germline V gene encodes CDR1 GTSNPN and CDR2 SVGIG (reference sequence). The CDR3 runs to 13 residues. V lost 1 base, J lost 3 bases, and 3 bases stayed unmatched. The CDR3 here is CAWSEGQRYEQYF. Here the CDR3 DNA reads TGTGCCTGGAGTGAGGGACAGCGCTACGAGCAGTACTTC.

J is TRBJ1-2 and V is TRBV7-9, with 9 bases matching TRBD1. V trimming: 5 bases; J trimming: 5 bases; junction bases outside the gene matches: 6. The germline V gene encodes CDR1 SEHNR and CDR2 FQNEAQ (reference sequence). The CDR3 loop spans 14 amino acids. CDR3 sequence (DNA): TGTGCCAGCAGCATAACCGGGACAGGGTATGGCTACACCTTC. It translates to CASSITGTGYGYTF.

The chain uses TRBV2 and TRBJ2-7; D is uncertain. CDR3 size: 14 residues. Trimming cost V 8 bases and J 6 bases, with 20 bases left between them. Germline-derived CDR1 and CDR2 are SNHLY and FYNNEI. The CDR3 DNA reads as TGTGCCAGCGAACCCCCACTATCCGCCGCCGAGCAGTACTTC. It yields the protein CASEPPLSAAEQYF. Full variable domain (missing parts from reference TRBV2 and TRBJ2-7): EPEVTQTPSHQVTQMGQEVILRCVPISNHLYFYWYRQILGQKVEFLVSFYNNEISEKSEIFDDQFSVERPDGSNFTLKIRSTKLEDSAMYFCASEPPLSAAEQYFGPGTRLTVT.

Regarding this clone: Other DNA sequences in this sample translate to the same CDR3. The chain couples TRBV7-3 to TRBJ2-3; TRBD2 might be the D (5 bases). V was cut by 5 bases and J by 6 bases, with 18 bases left in between. CDR1 and CDR2 (germline): SGHTA, FQGTGA. The CDR3 has 15 residues. CDR3 nucleotides: TGTGCCAGCAGCCACCTCGTAGGGAGTAAGGATACGCAGTATTTT. Translation: CASSHLVGSKDTQYF.

The table lists this clone with a count of one. The chain combines TRBV7-2 with TRBJ2-7, with TRBD2 matching 10 bases. Germline assignment: CDR1 SGHTA and CDR2 FQGNSA. The CDR3 totals 14 residues. The V gene end was trimmed by 3 bases and the J gene end by 7 bases; junction bases not matched to a gene: 6. CDR3 coding DNA: TGTGCCAGCAGCTTCACTAGCGGGATGGGGGAGCAGTACTTC. The encoded protein is CASSFTSGMGEQYF.

The chain couples TRBV5-6 to TRBJ1-1, with no clear D. The germline gives CDR1 SGHDT, CDR2 YYEEEE. Trimming left V 0 bases short and J 1 base short, with 13 bases between. CDR3 size: 16 residues. CDR3 sequence: CASSLAFLSGNTEAFF. The CDR3 DNA reads TGTGCCAGCAGCTTGGCATTTTTGTCGGGGAACACTGAAGCTTTCTTT.

This clone was observed a few times. At one boundary the junction diverges from the germline segment, which might be a read error. The chain couples TRBV10-3 to TRBJ2-2, with TRBD2 matching over 7 bases. The CDR3 covers 17 residues. Germline V gene sequence: CDR1 ENHRY, CDR2 SYGVKD. CDR3 in DNA: TGTGCCAGCAGTGGGGATAGCGGGCGACCTCACACCGGGGAGCTGTTTTTT. Amino acids: CASSGDSGRPHTGELFF.